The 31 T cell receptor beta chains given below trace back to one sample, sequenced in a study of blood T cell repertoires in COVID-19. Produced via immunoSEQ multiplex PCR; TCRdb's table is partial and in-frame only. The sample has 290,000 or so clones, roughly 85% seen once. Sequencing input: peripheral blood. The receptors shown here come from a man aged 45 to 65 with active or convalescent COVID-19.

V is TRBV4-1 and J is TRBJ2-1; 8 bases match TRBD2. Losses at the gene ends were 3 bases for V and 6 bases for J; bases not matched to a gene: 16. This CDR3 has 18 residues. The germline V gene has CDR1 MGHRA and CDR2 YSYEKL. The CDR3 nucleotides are TGCGCCAGCAGCCACATCAACCCGGGAGGGAGGCTTCCCAATGAGCAGTTCTTC. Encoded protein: CASSHINPGGRLPNEQFF.

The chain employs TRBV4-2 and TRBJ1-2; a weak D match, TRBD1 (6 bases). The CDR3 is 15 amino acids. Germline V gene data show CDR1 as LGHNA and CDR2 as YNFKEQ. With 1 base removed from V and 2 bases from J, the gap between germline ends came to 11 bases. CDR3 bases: TGTGCCAGCAGCCAAGTTTCAGGGGCGAACTATGGCTACACCTTC. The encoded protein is CASSQVSGANYGYTF.

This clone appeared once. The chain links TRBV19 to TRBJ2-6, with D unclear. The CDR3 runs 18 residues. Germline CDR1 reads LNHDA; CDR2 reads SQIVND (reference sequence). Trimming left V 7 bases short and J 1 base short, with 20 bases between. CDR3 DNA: TGTGCCAGTATGCCAACAAGACGGAGTTTTTCTGGGGCCAACGTCCTGACTTTC. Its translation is CASMPTRRSFSGANVLTF.

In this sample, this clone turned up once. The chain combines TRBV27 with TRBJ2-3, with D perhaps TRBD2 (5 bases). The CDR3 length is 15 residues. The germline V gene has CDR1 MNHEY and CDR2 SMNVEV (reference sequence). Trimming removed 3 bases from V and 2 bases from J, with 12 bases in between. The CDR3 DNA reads TGTGCCAGCAGTTTTGGTAGCGAATTCACAGATACGCAGTATTTT. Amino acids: CASSFGSEFTDTQYF.

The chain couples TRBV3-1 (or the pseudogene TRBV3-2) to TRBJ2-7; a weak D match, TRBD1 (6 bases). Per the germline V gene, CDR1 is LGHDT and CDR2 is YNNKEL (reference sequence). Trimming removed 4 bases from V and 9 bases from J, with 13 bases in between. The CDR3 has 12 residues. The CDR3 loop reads CASSLAQGRQYF. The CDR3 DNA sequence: TGTGCCAGCAGCCTAGCCCAGGGGAGGCAGTACTTC.

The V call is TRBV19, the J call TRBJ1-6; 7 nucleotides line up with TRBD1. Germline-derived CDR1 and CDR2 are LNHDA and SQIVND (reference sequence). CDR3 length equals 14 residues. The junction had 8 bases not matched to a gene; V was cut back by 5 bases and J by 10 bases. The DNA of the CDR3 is TGTGCCAGTAGTTCCCGGACAGGCGCGTCACCCCTCCACTTT. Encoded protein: CASSSRTGASPLHF.

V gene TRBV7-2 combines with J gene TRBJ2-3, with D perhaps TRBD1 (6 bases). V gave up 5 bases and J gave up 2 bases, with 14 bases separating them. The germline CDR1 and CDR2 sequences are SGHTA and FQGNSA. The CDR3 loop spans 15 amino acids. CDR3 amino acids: CASSPRQGTTDTQYF. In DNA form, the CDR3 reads TGTGCCAGCAGCCCCCGCCAGGGGACCACAGATACGCAGTATTTT.

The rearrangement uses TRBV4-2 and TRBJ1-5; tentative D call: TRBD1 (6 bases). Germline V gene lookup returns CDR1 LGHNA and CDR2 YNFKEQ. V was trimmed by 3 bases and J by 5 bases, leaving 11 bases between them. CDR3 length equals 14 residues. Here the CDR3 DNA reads TGTGCCAGCAGCCAGGGGGCGATGGATCAGCCCCAGCATTTT. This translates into CASSQGAMDQPQHF.

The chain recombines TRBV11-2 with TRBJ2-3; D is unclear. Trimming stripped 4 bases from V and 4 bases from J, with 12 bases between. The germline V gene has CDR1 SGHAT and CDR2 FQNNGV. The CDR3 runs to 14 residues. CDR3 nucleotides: TGTGCCAGCAGCTCTAACGGTTTACCAGATACGCAGTATTTT. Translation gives CASSSNGLPDTQYF.

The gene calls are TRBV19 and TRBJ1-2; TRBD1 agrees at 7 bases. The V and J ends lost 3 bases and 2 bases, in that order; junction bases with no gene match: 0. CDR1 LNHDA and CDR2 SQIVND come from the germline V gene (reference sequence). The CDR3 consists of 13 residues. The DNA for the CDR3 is TGTGCCAGTAGTATGGGACAGAACTATGGCTACACCTTC. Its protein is CASSMGQNYGYTF.

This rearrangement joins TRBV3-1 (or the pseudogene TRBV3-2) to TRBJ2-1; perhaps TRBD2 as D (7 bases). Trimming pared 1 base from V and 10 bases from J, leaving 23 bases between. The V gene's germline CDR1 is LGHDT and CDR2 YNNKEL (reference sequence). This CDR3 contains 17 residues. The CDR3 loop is CASSQGQRDLGGREQFF. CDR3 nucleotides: TGTGCCAGCAGCCAAGGCCAGCGGGACCTAGGGGGGAGAGAGCAGTTCTTC.

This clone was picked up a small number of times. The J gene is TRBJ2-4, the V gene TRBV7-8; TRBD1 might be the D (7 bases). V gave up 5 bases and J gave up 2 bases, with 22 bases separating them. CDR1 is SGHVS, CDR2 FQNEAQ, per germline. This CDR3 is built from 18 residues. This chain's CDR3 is CASSPNRRGLETKNIQYF. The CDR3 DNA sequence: TGTGCCAGCAGCCCTAATCGGAGGGGGCTGGAAACCAAAAACATTCAGTACTTC.

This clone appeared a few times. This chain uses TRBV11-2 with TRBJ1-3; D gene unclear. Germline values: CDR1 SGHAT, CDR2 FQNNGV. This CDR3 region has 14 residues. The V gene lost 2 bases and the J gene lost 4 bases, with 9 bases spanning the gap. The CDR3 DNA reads TGTGCCAGCAGCTTAACGGGGAACGGAAACACCATATATTTT. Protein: CASSLTGNGNTIYF.

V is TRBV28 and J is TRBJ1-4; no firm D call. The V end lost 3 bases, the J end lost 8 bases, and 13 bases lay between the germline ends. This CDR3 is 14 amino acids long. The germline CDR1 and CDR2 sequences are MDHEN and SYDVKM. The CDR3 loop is CASSFIPLSEKLFF. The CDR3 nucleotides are TGTGCCAGCAGTTTCATCCCCTTAAGCGAAAAACTGTTTTTT.

The chain's CDR3 is CASSLSLRYSEAFF. CDR3 DNA sequence: TGTGCCAGCAGTCTCTCACTTCGCTACAGTGAAGCTTTCTTT. The J gene is TRBJ1-1, the V gene TRBV6-5, with D uncertain. Germline V gene lookup returns CDR1 MNHEY and CDR2 SVGAGI. CDR3 length equals 14 residues. V gave up 5 bases and J gave up 7 bases, with 17 bases separating them.

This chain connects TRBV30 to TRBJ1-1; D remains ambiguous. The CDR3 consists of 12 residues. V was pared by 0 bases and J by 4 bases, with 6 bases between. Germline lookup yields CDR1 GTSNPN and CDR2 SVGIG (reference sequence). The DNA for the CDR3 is TGTGCCTGGAGTGTCGCAGGCACTGAAGCTTTCTTT. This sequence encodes CAWSVAGTEAFF. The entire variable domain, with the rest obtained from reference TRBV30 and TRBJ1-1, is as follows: SQTIHQWPATLVQPVGSPLSLECTVEGTSNPNLYWYRQAAGRGLQLLFYSVGIGQISSEVPQNLSASRPQDRQFILSSKKLLLSDSGFYLCAWSVAGTEAFFGQGTRLTVV.

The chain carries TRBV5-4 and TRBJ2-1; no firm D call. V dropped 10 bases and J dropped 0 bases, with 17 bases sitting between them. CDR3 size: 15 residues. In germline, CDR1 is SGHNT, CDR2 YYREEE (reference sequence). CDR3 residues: CAVSLDLSSYNEQFF. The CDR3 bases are TGTGCCGTATCGTTAGACTTAAGCTCCTACAATGAGCAGTTCTTC.

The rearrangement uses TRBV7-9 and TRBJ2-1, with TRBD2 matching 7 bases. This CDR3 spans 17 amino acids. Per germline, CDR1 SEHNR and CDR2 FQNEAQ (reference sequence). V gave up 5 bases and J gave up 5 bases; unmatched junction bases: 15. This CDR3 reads CASSPSPLAGNNNEQFF. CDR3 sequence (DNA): TGTGCCAGCAGCCCATCCCCCTTAGCGGGCAATAACAATGAGCAGTTCTTC. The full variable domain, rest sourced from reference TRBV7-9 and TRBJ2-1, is DTGVSQNPRHKITKRGQNVTFRCDPISEHNRLYWYRQTLGQGPEFLTYFQNEAQLEKSRLLSDRFSAERPKGSFSTLEIQRTEQGDSAMYLCASSPSPLAGNNNEQFFGPGTRLTVL.

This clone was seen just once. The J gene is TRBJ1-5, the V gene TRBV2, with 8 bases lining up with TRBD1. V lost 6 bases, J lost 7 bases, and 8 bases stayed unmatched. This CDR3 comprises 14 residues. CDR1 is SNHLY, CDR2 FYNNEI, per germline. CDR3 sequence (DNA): TGTGCCAGCAGGGATCGACAGGGGTGGCAGCCCCAGCATTTT. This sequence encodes CASRDRQGWQPQHF.

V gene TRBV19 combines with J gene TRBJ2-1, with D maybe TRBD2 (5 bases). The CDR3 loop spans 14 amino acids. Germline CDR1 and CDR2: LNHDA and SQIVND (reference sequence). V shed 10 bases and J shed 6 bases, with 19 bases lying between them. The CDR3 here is CATSSRGPGNEQFF. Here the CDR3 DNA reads TGTGCCACTAGCAGTCGCGGGCCGGGCAATGAGCAGTTCTTC.

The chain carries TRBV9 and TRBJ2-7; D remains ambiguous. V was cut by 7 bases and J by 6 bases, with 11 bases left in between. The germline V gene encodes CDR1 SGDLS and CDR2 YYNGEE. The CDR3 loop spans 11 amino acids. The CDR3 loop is CASGGRGEQYF. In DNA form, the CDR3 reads TGTGCCAGCGGCGGCCGAGGCGAGCAGTACTTC.

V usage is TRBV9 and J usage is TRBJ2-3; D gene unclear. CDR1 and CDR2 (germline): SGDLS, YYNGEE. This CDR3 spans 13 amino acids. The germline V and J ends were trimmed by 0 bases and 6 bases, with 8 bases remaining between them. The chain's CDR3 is CASSVAVKDTQYF. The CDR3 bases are TGTGCCAGCAGCGTAGCGGTGAAGGATACGCAGTATTTT.

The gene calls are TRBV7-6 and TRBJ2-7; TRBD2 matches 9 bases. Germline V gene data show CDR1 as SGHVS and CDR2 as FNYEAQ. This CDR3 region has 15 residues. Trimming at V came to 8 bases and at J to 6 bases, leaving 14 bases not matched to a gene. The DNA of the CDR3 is TGTGCCAGCGGAGGAGGAGCGGGAGGAGAAAGCGAGCAGTACTTC. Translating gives CASGGGAGGESEQYF.

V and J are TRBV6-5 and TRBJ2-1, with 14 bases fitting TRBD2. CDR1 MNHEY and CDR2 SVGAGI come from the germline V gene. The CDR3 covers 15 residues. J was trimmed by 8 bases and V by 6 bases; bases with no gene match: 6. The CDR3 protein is CASRTSGRALYEQFF. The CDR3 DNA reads TGTGCCAGCAGGACTAGCGGGAGGGCTCTCTATGAGCAGTTCTTC.

The CDR3, as DNA: TGTGCCAGCAGCCCAGGGACAGGGGGCGATCAGCCCCAGCATTTT. This sequence encodes CASSPGTGGDQPQHF. V is TRBV5-4 and J is TRBJ1-5, with 12 positions matching TRBD1. The CDR3 has 15 residues. Germline CDR1 is SGHNT and CDR2 is YYREEE (reference sequence). V shed 4 bases and J 5 bases; nucleotides not matched to a gene: 4.

CDR3 protein: CASAEGTTDTQYF. The DNA for the CDR3 is TGTGCTAGTGCGGAGGGGACCACAGATACGCAGTATTTT. V gene TRBV12-5 combines with J gene TRBJ2-3, with D possibly TRBD2 on 6 matching bases. CDR3 length: 13 amino acids. V was pared by 7 bases and J by 2 bases, with 10 bases between. Looked up from germline, CDR1 is LGHNT and CDR2 is FRNRAP.

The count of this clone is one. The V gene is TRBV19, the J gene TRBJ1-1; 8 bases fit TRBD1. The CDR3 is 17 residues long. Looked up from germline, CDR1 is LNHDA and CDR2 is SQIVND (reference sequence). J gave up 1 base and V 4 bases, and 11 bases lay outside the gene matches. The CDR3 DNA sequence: TGTGCCAGTAGTAAGACAGGGGTTGGAGTTAGGAACACTGAAGCTTTCTTT. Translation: CASSKTGVGVRNTEAFF.

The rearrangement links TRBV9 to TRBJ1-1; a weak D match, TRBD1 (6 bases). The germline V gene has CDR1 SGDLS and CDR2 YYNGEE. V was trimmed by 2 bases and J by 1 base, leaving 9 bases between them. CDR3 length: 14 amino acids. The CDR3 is CASSVAQGNTEAFF. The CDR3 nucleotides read TGTGCCAGCAGCGTTGCACAGGGGAACACTGAAGCTTTCTTT.

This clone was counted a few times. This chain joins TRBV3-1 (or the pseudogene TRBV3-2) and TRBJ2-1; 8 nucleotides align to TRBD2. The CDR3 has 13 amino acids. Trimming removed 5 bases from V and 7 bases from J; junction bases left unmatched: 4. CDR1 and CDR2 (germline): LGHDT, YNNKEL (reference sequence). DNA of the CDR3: TGTGCCAGCAGCTCCCGGGGGGGGAATGAGCAGTTCTTC. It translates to CASSSRGGNEQFF.

This CDR3 is CASGERGQFGNQPQHF. CDR3 DNA sequence: TGTGCCAGCGGAGAGAGGGGGCAGTTCGGCAATCAGCCCCAGCATTTT. The chain has TRBV5-8 and TRBJ1-5, with 7 bases lining up with TRBD1. Looked up from germline, CDR1 is SGHTS and CDR2 is YDEGEE. The CDR3 is made up of 16 amino acids. The V and J ends lost 7 bases and 2 bases, in that order; junction bases with no gene match: 12.

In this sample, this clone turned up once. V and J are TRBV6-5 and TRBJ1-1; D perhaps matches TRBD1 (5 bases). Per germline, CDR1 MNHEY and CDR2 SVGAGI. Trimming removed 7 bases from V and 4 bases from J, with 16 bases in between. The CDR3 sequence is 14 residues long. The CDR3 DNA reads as TGTGCCAGCAAGGTGGACGGCGGGGCCACTGAAGCTTTCTTT. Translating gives CASKVDGGATEAFF.